These 14 T cell receptor beta chains share one sample of origin, sequenced in a study of cytomegalovirus exposure and HLA in healthy donors. The PCR used 60 Vbeta and 13 Jbeta primers. This table comes from immunoSEQ multiplex PCR, and its TCRdb copy is limited to in-frame clones, with some not included. The sample gives 210,000 or so clones, around 89% of which show up once; 1% is in the top ten. Sequenced material: PBMCs. These receptors originate from a woman aged 18-29 years in good health and CMV-seronegative.

This clone was seen a single time. The V call is TRBV19, the J call TRBJ2-7, with 10 bases matching TRBD1. V lost 5 bases to trimming and J lost 1 base; unmatched junction nucleotides: 5. CDR3 length: 15 residues. The V gene's germline CDR1 is LNHDA and CDR2 SQIVND (reference sequence). The CDR3 spells CASSGPGQGSYEQYF. The CDR3, as DNA: TGTGCCAGTAGTGGACCGGGACAGGGGTCCTACGAGCAGTACTTC.

The rearrangement uses TRBV12-5 and TRBJ2-2; 7 bases line up with TRBD1. Per the germline V gene, CDR1 is LGHNT and CDR2 is FRNRAP. V gave up 2 bases and J gave up 6 bases; unmatched junction bases: 9. There are 16 residues in the CDR3. CDR3 in amino acids: CASGLTTGDLAGELFF. CDR3 in DNA: TGTGCTAGTGGTTTGACAACAGGGGATTTGGCCGGGGAGCTGTTTTTT.

This chain joins TRBV6-5 and TRBJ1-1, with D maybe TRBD1 (5 bases). V was trimmed by 5 bases and J by 5 bases, leaving 9 bases between them. The CDR3 runs 12 residues. CDR1 and CDR2 from the germline V gene are MNHEY and SVGAGI. The CDR3 DNA sequence: TGTGCCAGCAGTCTACGGGGGACTGAAGCTTTCTTT. Translating gives CASSLRGTEAFF.

This chain joins TRBV11-2 and TRBJ2-7; possibly TRBD1 for D (6 bases). Germline CDR1 SGHAT, CDR2 FQNNGV. CDR3 length equals 16 residues. Trimming cost V 0 bases and J 6 bases, with 18 bases left between them. As DNA, the CDR3 is TGTGCCAGCAGCTTAGATCGGGGCAGGGGCCTTCTCGAGCAGTACTTC. It encodes CASSLDRGRGLLEQYF.

The CDR3 bases are TGTGCCAGCGGACCACCGGGACTCCAAGAGACCCAGTACTTC. This gives the protein CASGPPGLQETQYF. This rearrangement joins TRBV5-4 to TRBJ2-5, with TRBD2 as a possible D gene (6 bases). The germline V and J ends were trimmed by 7 bases and 1 base, with 14 bases remaining between them. The CDR3 covers 14 residues. Germline loops: CDR1 SGHNT, CDR2 YYREEE (reference sequence). Looking up the rest from reference TRBV5-4 and TRBJ2-5 gives the full variable domain: ETGVTQSPTHLIKTRGQQVTLRCSSQSGHNTVSWYQQALGQGPQFIFQYYREEENGRGNFPPRFSGLQFPNYSSELNVNALELDDSALYLCASGPPGLQETQYFGPGTRLLVL.

The gene calls are TRBV27 and TRBJ2-7; 7 bases are a match to TRBD1. The ends lost 4 bases at V and 2 bases at J; junction bases unmatched: 5. The CDR3 has 14 residues. Germline CDR1 and CDR2: MNHEY and SMNVEV (reference sequence). The CDR3 here is CASSSLTGAYEQYF. The CDR3 coding sequence is TGTGCCAGCAGTTCCCTTACAGGGGCCTACGAGCAGTACTTC.

CDR3 bases: TGTGCCAGCACGCCCAGGGGGCTAAGTCAGCCCCAGCATTTT. Amino acids: CASTPRGLSQPQHF. V is TRBV6-6 and J is TRBJ1-5, with 8 nucleotides matching TRBD1. The V and J ends lost 7 bases and 6 bases, in that order; junction bases with no gene match: 8. The CDR3 is 14 residues long. Germline V CDR1 and CDR2: MNHNY, SVGAGI (reference sequence).

A few counts support this clone. The CDR3: CASSLATGAEQYF. In nucleotides, the CDR3 is TGTGCCAGCAGCTTGGCGACAGGGGCCGAGCAGTACTTC. The chain links TRBV5-6 to TRBJ2-7; 8 positions match TRBD1. This CDR3 is built from 13 residues. The germline V gene encodes CDR1 SGHDT and CDR2 YYEEEE. Losses at the gene ends were 0 bases for V and 6 bases for J; bases not matched to a gene: 2.

The J gene is TRBJ2-1, the V gene TRBV7-9; D is unclear. The CDR3 has 14 residues. The germline V and J ends were trimmed by 0 bases and 10 bases, with 13 bases remaining between them. The V gene's germline CDR1 is SEHNR and CDR2 FQNEAQ (reference sequence). Here the CDR3 reads CASSLANEVAEQFF. CDR3 sequence (DNA): TGTGCCAGCAGCTTAGCGAACGAGGTCGCAGAGCAGTTCTTC.

The chain uses TRBV25-1 and TRBJ2-2; the D gene is possibly TRBD1 (6 bases). This CDR3 spans 15 amino acids. Deletions cut 2 bases from V and 3 bases from J, with 10 bases between. Germline lookup yields CDR1 MGHDK and CDR2 SYGVNS. The CDR3 protein is CASSEQGKDTGELFF. In DNA, the CDR3 is TGTGCCAGCAGTGAACAGGGGAAGGACACCGGGGAGCTGTTTTTT.

V usage is TRBV6-1 and J usage is TRBJ2-5; 9 bases are a match to TRBD2. The J segment lost 4 bases and the V segment lost 1 base, leaving 10 bases of the junction unmatched. The CDR3 sequence is 17 residues long. Germline loops: CDR1 MNHNS, CDR2 SASEGT. This CDR3 is CASSEVVGGGAGETQYF. Here the CDR3 DNA reads TGTGCCAGCAGTGAAGTCGTCGGCGGGGGGGCCGGAGAGACCCAGTACTTC.

J is TRBJ2-5 and V is TRBV19, with TRBD1 as a possible D gene (6 bases). V was trimmed by 1 base and J by 4 bases, leaving 13 bases between them. Germline CDR1 reads LNHDA; CDR2 reads SQIVND (reference sequence). The CDR3 has 15 amino acids. The CDR3 DNA reads as TGTGCCAGTAGTATAGTTCAGGGGTTAGGAGAGACCCAGTACTTC. Translated, it gives CASSIVQGLGETQYF.

This clone was picked up a small number of times. The chain has TRBV15 and TRBJ2-3; D is unclear. Germline assignment: CDR1 LNHNV and CDR2 YYDKDF (reference sequence). V lost 5 bases and J lost 3, with 6 bases in between. There are 12 residues in the CDR3. The CDR3 is CATSRATDTQYF. The CDR3 bases are TGTGCCACCAGCCGAGCAACAGATACGCAGTATTTT.

The rearrangement uses TRBV6-5 and TRBJ1-1; D perhaps matches TRBD1 (5 bases). There are 16 residues in the CDR3. V was shortened by 4 bases and J by 4 bases, with 19 bases between the two germline ends. The germline V gene has CDR1 MNHEY and CDR2 SVGAGI. The CDR3 DNA sequence: TGTGCCAGCAGTTCTGGGGGGAAGAGGGCGAGCACTGAAGCTTTCTTT. Protein: CASSSGGKRASTEAFF.